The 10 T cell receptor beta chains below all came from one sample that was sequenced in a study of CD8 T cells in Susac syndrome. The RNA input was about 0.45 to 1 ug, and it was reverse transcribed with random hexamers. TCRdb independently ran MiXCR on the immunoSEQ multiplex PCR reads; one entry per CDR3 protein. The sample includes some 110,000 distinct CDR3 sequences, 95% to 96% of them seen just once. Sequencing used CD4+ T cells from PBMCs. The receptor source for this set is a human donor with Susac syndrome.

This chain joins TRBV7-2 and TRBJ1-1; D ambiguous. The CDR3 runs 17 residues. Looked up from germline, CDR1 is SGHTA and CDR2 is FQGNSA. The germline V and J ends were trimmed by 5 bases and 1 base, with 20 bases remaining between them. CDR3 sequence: CASSTRPFPPQNTEAFF. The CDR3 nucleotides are TGTGCCAGCAGCACCCGACCCTTCCCACCACAGAACACTGAAGCTTTCTTT.

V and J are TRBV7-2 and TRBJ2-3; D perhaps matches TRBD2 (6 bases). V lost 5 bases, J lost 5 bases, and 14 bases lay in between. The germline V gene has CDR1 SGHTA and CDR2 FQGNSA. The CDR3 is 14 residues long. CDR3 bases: TGTGCCAGCAGCGTCACTAGCTGGGGAGATACGCAGTATTTT. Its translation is CASSVTSWGDTQYF. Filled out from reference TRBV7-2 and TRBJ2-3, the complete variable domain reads GAGVSQSPSNKVTEKGKDVELRCDPISGHTALYWYRQSLGQGLEFLIYFQGNSAPDKSGLPSDRFSAERTGGSVSTLTIQRTQQEDSAVYLCASSVTSWGDTQYFGPGTRLTVL.

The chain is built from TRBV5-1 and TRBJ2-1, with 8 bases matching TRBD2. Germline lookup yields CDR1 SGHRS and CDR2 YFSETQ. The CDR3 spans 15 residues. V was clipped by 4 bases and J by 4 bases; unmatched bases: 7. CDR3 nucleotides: TGCGCCAGCAGCAGCGGGGGTCTAGTTTACAATGAGCAGTTCTTC. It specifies CASSSGGLVYNEQFF. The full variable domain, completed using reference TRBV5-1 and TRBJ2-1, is KAGVTQTPRYLIKTRGQQVTLSCSPISGHRSVSWYQQTPGQGLQFLFEYFSETQRNKGNFPGRFSGRQFSNSRSEMNVSTLELGDSALYLCASSSGGLVYNEQFFGPGTRLTVL.

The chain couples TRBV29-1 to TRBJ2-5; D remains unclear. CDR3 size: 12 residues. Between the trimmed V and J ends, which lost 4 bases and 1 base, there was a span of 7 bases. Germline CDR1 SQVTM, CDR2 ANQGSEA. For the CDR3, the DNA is TGCAGCGTTGCGGTAGGCCAAGAGACCCAGTACTTC. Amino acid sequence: CSVAVGQETQYF.

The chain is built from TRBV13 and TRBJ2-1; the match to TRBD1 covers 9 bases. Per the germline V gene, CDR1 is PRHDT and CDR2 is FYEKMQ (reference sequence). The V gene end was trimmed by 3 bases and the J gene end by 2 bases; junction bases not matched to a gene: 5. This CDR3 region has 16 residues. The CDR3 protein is CASSFLGDRAYNEQFF. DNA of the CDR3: TGTGCCAGCAGCTTTCTTGGGGACAGGGCCTACAATGAGCAGTTCTTC.

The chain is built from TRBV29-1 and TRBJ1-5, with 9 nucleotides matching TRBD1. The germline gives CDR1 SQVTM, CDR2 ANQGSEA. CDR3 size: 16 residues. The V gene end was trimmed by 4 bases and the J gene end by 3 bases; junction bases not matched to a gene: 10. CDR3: CSVGFRQGGNNQPQHF. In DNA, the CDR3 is TGCAGCGTTGGTTTTCGACAGGGGGGGAACAATCAGCCCCAGCATTTT.

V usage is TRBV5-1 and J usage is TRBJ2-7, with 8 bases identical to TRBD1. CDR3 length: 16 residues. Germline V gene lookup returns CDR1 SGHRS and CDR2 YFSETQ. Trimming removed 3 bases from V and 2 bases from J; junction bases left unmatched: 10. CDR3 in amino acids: CASSSGRQGLTYEQYF. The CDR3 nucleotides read TGCGCCAGCAGCTCGGGTCGACAGGGGCTGACCTACGAGCAGTACTTC.

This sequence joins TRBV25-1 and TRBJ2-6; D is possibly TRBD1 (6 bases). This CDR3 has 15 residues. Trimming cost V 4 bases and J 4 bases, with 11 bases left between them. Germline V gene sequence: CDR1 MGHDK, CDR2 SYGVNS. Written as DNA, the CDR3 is TGTGCCAGCAGTGCAAACAGGGCCGGGGCCAACGTCCTGACTTTC. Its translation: CASSANRAGANVLTF. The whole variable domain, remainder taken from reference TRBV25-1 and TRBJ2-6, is EADIYQTPRYLVIGTGKKITLECSQTMGHDKMYWYQQDPGMELHLIHYSYGVNSTEKGDLSSESTVSRIRTEHFPLTLESARPSHTSQYLCASSANRAGANVLTFGAGSRLTVL.

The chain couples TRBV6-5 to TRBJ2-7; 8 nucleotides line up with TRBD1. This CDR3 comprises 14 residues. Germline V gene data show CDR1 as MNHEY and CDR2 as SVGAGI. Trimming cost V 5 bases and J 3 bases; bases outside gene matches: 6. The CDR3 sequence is CASSRTGTDYEQYF. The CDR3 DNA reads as TGTGCCAGCAGTCGGACAGGGACGGACTACGAGCAGTACTTC.

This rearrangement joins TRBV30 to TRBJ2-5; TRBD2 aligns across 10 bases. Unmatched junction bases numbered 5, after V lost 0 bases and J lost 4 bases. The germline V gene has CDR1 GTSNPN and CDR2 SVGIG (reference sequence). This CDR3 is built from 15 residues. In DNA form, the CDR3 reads TGTGCCTGGAGTGTACACAGCGGGAGGGGAGAGACCCAGTACTTC. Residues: CAWSVHSGRGETQYF.